A single sample is the source of the 26 T cell receptor beta chains below, sequenced in a study of cytomegalovirus exposure and HLA in healthy donors. The PCR contained 60 Vbeta and 13 Jbeta primers. Generated by immunoSEQ multiplex PCR, the TCRdb table keeps only in-frame clones and is missing some. The sample consists of 100,000 to 150,000 clones, about two thirds of them appearing once. The material sequenced was PBMCs. The source is a man in his thirties or forties in good health and CMV-seronegative.

The chain uses TRBV5-4 and TRBJ1-1; 8 bases are shared with TRBD1. Unmatched junction bases numbered 6, after V lost 2 bases and J lost 6 bases. The CDR3 contains 14 residues. Germline loops: CDR1 SGHNT, CDR2 YYREEE (reference sequence). CDR3 residues: CASSLPQGAAEAFF. CDR3 coding DNA: TGTGCCAGCAGCTTACCTCAGGGGGCGGCTGAAGCTTTCTTT.

This clone was seen a handful of times. The J gene is TRBJ1-1, the V gene TRBV27; 11 nucleotides line up with TRBD1. This CDR3 region has 14 residues. V shed 5 bases and J 3 bases; nucleotides not matched to a gene: 2. Germline-derived CDR1 and CDR2 are MNHEY and SMNVEV (reference sequence). The CDR3 spells CASSKGQGDTEAFF. The CDR3 bases are TGTGCCAGCAGTAAGGGACAGGGGGACACTGAAGCTTTCTTT.

This clone was seen a single time. V gene TRBV18 combines with J gene TRBJ2-7, with D possibly matching TRBD1 (5 bases). CDR1 KGHSH and CDR2 LQKENI come from the germline V gene. Trimming stripped 1 base from V and 4 bases from J, with 8 bases between. The CDR3 contains 13 residues. The CDR3 DNA follows: TGTGCCAGCTCACCACAGGGGTGGTACGAGCAGTACTTC. Its translation is CASSPQGWYEQYF. The whole variable domain, filled in from reference TRBV18 and TRBJ2-7, reads NAGVMQNPRHLVRRRGQEARLRCSPMKGHSHVYWYRQLPEEGLKFMVYLQKENIIDESGMPKERFSAEFPKEGPSILRIQQVVRGDSAAYFCASSPQGWYEQYFGPGTRLTVT.

This clone was picked up one time. This chain links TRBV19 with TRBJ2-1, with D perhaps TRBD1 (5 bases). The ends were cut back, 5 bases at V and 1 base at J, with 15 bases in the middle. Looked up from germline, CDR1 is LNHDA and CDR2 is SQIVND (reference sequence). The CDR3 is 16 amino acids. Written as DNA, the CDR3 is TGTGCCAGTAGTCCTCGAGCAGGGTCATCCTACAATGAGCAGTTCTTC. This gives the protein CASSPRAGSSYNEQFF.

The rearrangement joins TRBV4-2 to TRBJ2-7, with D perhaps matching TRBD1 (6 bases). V lost 5 bases, J lost 3 bases, and 11 bases lay in between. Germline V gene lookup returns CDR1 LGHNA and CDR2 YNFKEQ. The CDR3 spans 13 residues. The CDR3 DNA reads TGTGCCAGCAGCGAAATCAGGGGCTACGAGCAGTACTTC. This encodes CASSEIRGYEQYF.

This clone was found a few times. This chain uses TRBV10-3 with TRBJ2-1; a weak D match, TRBD1 (5 bases). Germline lookup yields CDR1 ENHRY and CDR2 SYGVKD. There are 12 residues in the CDR3. Trimming removed 10 bases from V and 6 bases from J, with 13 bases in between. CDR3 residues: CATQRGSNEQFF. DNA for the CDR3: TGTGCCACCCAAAGGGGTAGCAATGAGCAGTTCTTC.

This sequence joins TRBV7-2 and TRBJ2-1; 7 bases map to TRBD1. V lost 2 bases, J lost 15 bases, and 7 bases stayed unmatched. The CDR3 loop spans 12 amino acids. CDR1 and CDR2 (germline): SGHTA, FQGNSA. The CDR3 DNA is TGTGCCAGCAGCTTAAAGTTGGGGACAGCGTTCTTC. It yields the protein CASSLKLGTAFF.

The chain carries TRBV18 and TRBJ1-1; D is possibly TRBD1 (6 bases). The CDR3 runs to 16 residues. Trimming pared 3 bases from V and 0 bases from J, leaving 14 bases between. Germline V gene sequence: CDR1 KGHSH, CDR2 LQKENI. The CDR3 loop reads CASSPELGTMNTEAFF. DNA of the CDR3: TGTGCCAGCTCACCCGAACTTGGGACAATGAACACTGAAGCTTTCTTT.

This clone was recorded a few times. CDR3 loop: CASSDSSGGNSPLHF. The CDR3 DNA sequence: TGTGCCAGCAGTGACTCATCAGGGGGCAATTCACCCCTCCACTTT. V usage is TRBV6-4 and J usage is TRBJ1-6, with 8 bases that match TRBD1. The CDR3 is 15 amino acids. Unmatched junction bases numbered 2, after V lost 0 bases and J lost 7 bases. Germline V CDR1 and CDR2: MRHNA, SNTAGT.

V is TRBV7-9 and J is TRBJ2-7; weak D call: TRBD2 (6 bases). Germline assignment: CDR1 SEHNR and CDR2 FQNEAQ (reference sequence). This CDR3 spans 15 amino acids. Trimming removed 5 bases at V and 0 bases at J, with 14 bases between. The DNA for the CDR3 is TGTGCCAGCAGCCCCCCCGAGCGGGCCTCCTACGAGCAGTACTTC. Encoded protein: CASSPPERASYEQYF.

The chain carries TRBV5-4 and TRBJ2-7; 10 nucleotides line up with TRBD1. CDR1 SGHNT and CDR2 YYREEE come from the germline V gene (reference sequence). Losses at the gene ends were 4 bases for V and 3 bases for J; bases not matched to a gene: 13. This CDR3 region has 17 residues. As DNA, the CDR3 is TGTGCCAGCAGCCGCGACAGGGGGCAGACCTCACTCTACGAGCAGTACTTC. Residues: CASSRDRGQTSLYEQYF.

This clone turned up a few times. V gene TRBV7-3 combines with J gene TRBJ2-5; possible D gene TRBD2, 6 bases. Trimming cost V 7 bases and J 1 base, with 19 bases left between them. There are 16 residues in the CDR3. Germline lookup yields CDR1 SGHTA and CDR2 FQGTGA. CDR3 nucleotides: TGTGCCAGCATCCTGCGGGGCGGGGTCTCCCAAGAGACCCAGTACTTC. This gives the protein CASILRGGVSQETQYF.

The gene calls are TRBV6-1 and TRBJ1-4; 8 positions agree with TRBD1. Germline values: CDR1 MNHNS, CDR2 SASEGT. The CDR3 length is 14 residues. V trimming: 5 bases; J trimming: 3 bases; junction bases outside the gene matches: 2. In DNA, the CDR3 is TGTGCCAGCAGTTCGGACAGGGCTAATGAAAAACTGTTTTTT. Translating it yields CASSSDRANEKLFF.

The J gene is TRBJ1-2, the V gene TRBV29-1; D perhaps matches TRBD1 (6 bases). The V gene lost 7 bases and the J gene lost 5 bases, with 26 bases spanning the gap. There are 16 residues in the CDR3. Germline CDR1 SQVTM, CDR2 ANQGSEA. Here the CDR3 DNA reads TGCAGCGCCTCTCGAGGGGGGGTTGACGTAGGTTATGGCTACACCTTC. The encoded protein is CSASRGGVDVGYGYTF. Together with reference TRBV29-1 and TRBJ1-2, the CDR3 gives the full variable domain: SAVISQKPSRDICQRGTSLTIQCQVDSQVTMMFWYRQQPGQSLTLIATANQGSEATYESGFVIDKFPISRPNLTFSTLTVSNMSPEDSSIYLCSASRGGVDVGYGYTFGSGTRLTVV.

This clone has just one count. This sequence joins TRBV18 and TRBJ2-1; 8 nucleotides line up with TRBD2. The ends lost 3 bases at V and 5 bases at J; junction bases unmatched: 9. The CDR3 is 16 amino acids. CDR1 and CDR2 (germline): KGHSH, LQKENI. The DNA of the CDR3 is TGTGCCAGCTCACCTCTCGTCGGGGGGGTGAACAATGAGCAGTTCTTC. Translated, it gives CASSPLVGGVNNEQFF.

The V call is TRBV28, the J call TRBJ1-4; 7 nucleotides line up with TRBD1. Germline values: CDR1 MDHEN, CDR2 SYDVKM. This CDR3 region has 13 residues. Trimming at V came to 6 bases and at J to 3 bases, leaving 1 base not matched to a gene. In nucleotides, the CDR3 is TGTGCCAGCAGGAGGGGGCCTAATGAAAAACTGTTTTTT. It is translated as CASRRGPNEKLFF.

V and J are TRBV4-2 and TRBJ2-5; the D gene is possibly TRBD1 (6 bases). Trimming took 7 bases from V and 1 from J, leaving 19 bases between them. This CDR3 has 16 residues. Germline V CDR1 and CDR2: LGHNA, YNFKEQ. The CDR3: CASIRPPRGGQETQYF. The CDR3 DNA is TGTGCCAGCATCCGGCCTCCCAGGGGCGGCCAAGAGACCCAGTACTTC.

This clone was counted a few times. The gene calls are TRBV4-3 and TRBJ1-4; 7 bases are shared with TRBD1. V shed 1 base and J 3 bases; nucleotides not matched to a gene: 11. The germline CDR1 and CDR2 sequences are LGHNA and YSLEER. This CDR3 has 18 amino acids. The CDR3 loop is CASSQAIDRVSSNEKLFF. CDR3 bases: TGCGCCAGCAGCCAAGCGATCGACAGGGTATCGTCTAATGAAAAACTGTTTTTT.

This chain connects TRBV5-1 to TRBJ1-5, with D tentatively TRBD1 (5 bases). Trimming removed 3 bases from V and 4 bases from J, with 11 bases in between. Germline V gene lookup returns CDR1 SGHRS and CDR2 YFSETQ. CDR3 size: 14 residues. This CDR3 is CASSWGGLNQPQHF. CDR3 DNA: TGCGCCAGCAGCTGGGGGGGTTTGAATCAGCCCCAGCATTTT. Using reference TRBV5-1 and TRBJ1-5 for the parts outside the CDR3, the full variable domain is KAGVTQTPRYLIKTRGQQVTLSCSPISGHRSVSWYQQTPGQGLQFLFEYFSETQRNKGNFPGRFSGRQFSNSRSEMNVSTLELGDSALYLCASSWGGLNQPQHFGDGTRLSIL.

CDR3 sequence: CASRSSGQETQYF. Here the CDR3 DNA reads TGTGCCAGCAGGAGTAGCGGCCAAGAGACCCAGTACTTC. The chain links TRBV6-1 to TRBJ2-5; D possibly corresponds to TRBD2 (6 bases). The germline V gene encodes CDR1 MNHNS and CDR2 SASEGT. The CDR3 spans 13 residues. Trimming left V 6 bases short and J 1 base short, with 9 bases between.

This clone was seen a handful of times. The rearrangement links TRBV5-1 to TRBJ2-1, with D possibly matching TRBD1 (8 bases). CDR3 size: 15 residues. CDR1 is SGHRS and CDR2 is YFSETQ in the germline V gene. V gave up 0 bases and J gave up 7 bases, with 14 bases separating them. CDR3: CASSLVTGGGNEQFF. CDR3 sequence (DNA): TGCGCCAGCAGCTTGGTAACAGGGGGGGGTAATGAGCAGTTCTTC.

The chain joins TRBV2 to TRBJ2-7; possible D gene TRBD1, 5 bases. The CDR3 loop spans 14 amino acids. The germline V and J ends were trimmed by 7 bases and 2 bases, with 15 bases remaining between them. Germline loops: CDR1 SNHLY, CDR2 FYNNEI. In nucleotides, the CDR3 is TGTGCCAGCAAAATAGAAAAGACAGCCTACGAGCAGTACTTC. Protein product: CASKIEKTAYEQYF.

This clone occurred once. This chain links TRBV5-4 with TRBJ1-4; 9 bases line up with TRBD1. The ends lost 3 bases at V and 10 bases at J; junction bases unmatched: 7. The CDR3 is made up of 14 amino acids. Germline loops: CDR1 SGHNT, CDR2 YYREEE (reference sequence). In DNA, the CDR3 is TGTGCCAGCAGCTGGGGACAGGGCAGAGGAAAACTGTTTTTT. The encoded protein is CASSWGQGRGKLFF.

This chain joins TRBV2 and TRBJ2-3; 9 bases align to TRBD2. The trim removed 6 bases at V and 2 bases at J, leaving 9 bases unmatched. The CDR3 covers 16 residues. CDR1 is SNHLY and CDR2 is FYNNEI in the germline V gene. The CDR3: CASRTDSGGPTDTQYF. Written as DNA, the CDR3 is TGTGCCAGCAGGACAGATAGCGGGGGCCCCACAGATACGCAGTATTTT.

V usage is TRBV4-3 and J usage is TRBJ2-7; no definite D call. V was clipped by 0 bases and J by 5 bases, with 8 bases between them. CDR3 length: 13 residues. CDR1 is LGHNA and CDR2 is YSLEER in the germline V gene. The DNA of the CDR3 is TGCGCCAGCAGCCAAGATGTACAGAACGAGCAGTACTTC. This sequence encodes CASSQDVQNEQYF.

The chain links TRBV9 to TRBJ2-1, with TRBD2 matching 10 bases. CDR3 size: 16 residues. The junction had 11 bases not matched to a gene; V was cut back by 4 bases and J by 7 bases. CDR1 is SGDLS, CDR2 YYNGEE, per germline. CDR3 DNA: TGTGCCAGCAGCCAGGGCCGGAGCGGGGGGGGTAATGAGCAGTTCTTC. It is translated as CASSQGRSGGGNEQFF.